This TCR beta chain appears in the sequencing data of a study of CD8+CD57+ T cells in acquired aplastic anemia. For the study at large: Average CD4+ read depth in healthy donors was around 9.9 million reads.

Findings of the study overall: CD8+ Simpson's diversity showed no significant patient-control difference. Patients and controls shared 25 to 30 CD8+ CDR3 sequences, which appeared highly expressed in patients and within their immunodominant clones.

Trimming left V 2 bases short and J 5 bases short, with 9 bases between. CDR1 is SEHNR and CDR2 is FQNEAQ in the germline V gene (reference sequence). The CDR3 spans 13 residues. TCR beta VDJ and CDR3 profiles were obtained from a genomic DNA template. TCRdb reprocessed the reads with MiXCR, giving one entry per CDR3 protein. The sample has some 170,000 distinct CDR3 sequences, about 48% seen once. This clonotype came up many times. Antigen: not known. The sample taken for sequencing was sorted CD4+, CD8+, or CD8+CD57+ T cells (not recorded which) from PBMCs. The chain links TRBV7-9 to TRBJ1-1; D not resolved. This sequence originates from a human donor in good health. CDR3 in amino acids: CASSLQTSTEAFF. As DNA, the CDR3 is TGTGCCAGCAGCTTACAGACGAGTACTGAAGCTTTCTTT.